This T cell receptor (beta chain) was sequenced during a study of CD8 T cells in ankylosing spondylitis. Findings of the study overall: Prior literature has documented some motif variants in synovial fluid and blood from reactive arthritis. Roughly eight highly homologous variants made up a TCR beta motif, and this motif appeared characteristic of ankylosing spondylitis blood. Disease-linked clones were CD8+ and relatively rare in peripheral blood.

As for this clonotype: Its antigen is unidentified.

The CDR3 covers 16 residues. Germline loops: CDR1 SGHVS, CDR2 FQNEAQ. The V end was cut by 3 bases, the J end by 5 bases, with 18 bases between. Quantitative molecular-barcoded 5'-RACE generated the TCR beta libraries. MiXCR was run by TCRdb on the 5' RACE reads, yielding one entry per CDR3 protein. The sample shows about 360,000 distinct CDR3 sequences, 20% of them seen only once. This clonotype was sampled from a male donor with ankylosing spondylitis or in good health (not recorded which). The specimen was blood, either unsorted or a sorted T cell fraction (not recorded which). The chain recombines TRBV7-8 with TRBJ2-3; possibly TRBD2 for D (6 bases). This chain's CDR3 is CASSFRVGASVDTQYF. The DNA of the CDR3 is TGTGCCAGCAGCTTTAGAGTAGGCGCTAGCGTAGATACGCAGTATTTT.